Each of the 10 T cell receptor beta chains below was sequenced from the same sample in a study of cytomegalovirus exposure and HLA in healthy donors. The PCR used 60 Vbeta and 13 Jbeta primers. Sequencing used immunoSEQ multiplex PCR; TCRdb keeps in-frame clones, though not all of them. The sample lists roughly 240,000 clones, about 88% occurring once. Sequenced input: PBMCs. The receptors derive from a girl aged 2-10 years in good health and CMV-seronegative.

CDR3 bases: TGTGCCAGCAGCAACCCGACTAGCGGGGGCCTCACAGATACGCAGTATTTT. Its translation is CASSNPTSGGLTDTQYF. The chain uses TRBV5-6 and TRBJ2-3; 12 bases map to TRBD2. CDR1 and CDR2 (germline): SGHDT, YYEEEE. The V and J ends lost 4 bases and 2 bases, in that order; junction bases with no gene match: 8. CDR3 length: 17 residues.

DNA of the CDR3: TGCGCCAGCAGCCCCCTACGCGCGGGGGGAACAACAGATACGCAGTATTTT. It codes for CASSPLRAGGTTDTQYF. The chain carries TRBV4-1 and TRBJ2-3; 8 positions agree with TRBD2. This CDR3 region has 17 residues. Trimming at V came to 4 bases and at J to 3 bases, leaving 12 bases not matched to a gene. CDR1 and CDR2 (germline): MGHRA, YSYEKL.

The rearrangement links TRBV6-1 to TRBJ2-1; 12 bases agree with TRBD2. The germline V gene has CDR1 MNHNS and CDR2 SASEGT. V lost 8 bases to trimming and J lost 7 bases; unmatched junction nucleotides: 9. This CDR3 spans 15 amino acids. CDR3 bases: TGTGCCAGCGGGTGGACTAGCGGGGCTTGGAATGAGCAGTTCTTC. Protein product: CASGWTSGAWNEQFF.

The CDR3 DNA is TGTGCCAGCAGTCTTCTCGCGGGTTCCCCCGGCGAGCAGTACTTC. Its translation: CASSLLAGSPGEQYF. The chain uses TRBV27 and TRBJ2-7; possible D gene TRBD2, 5 bases. V lost 5 bases to trimming and J lost 6 bases, with 20 bases between them. The CDR3 has 15 residues. Germline assignment: CDR1 MNHEY and CDR2 SMNVEV (reference sequence).

The genes are TRBV5-1 and TRBJ2-7; 11 bases are a match to TRBD2. Looked up from germline, CDR1 is SGHRS and CDR2 is YFSETQ. J was trimmed by 0 bases and V by 0 bases; bases with no gene match: 5. The CDR3 contains 17 residues. The CDR3 sequence is CASSLEKLAGVSYEQYF. The CDR3 DNA sequence: TGCGCCAGCAGCTTGGAAAAACTAGCGGGGGTCTCCTACGAGCAGTACTTC.

This chain joins TRBV6-1 and TRBJ2-7; a weak D match, TRBD2 (6 bases). Germline loops: CDR1 MNHNS, CDR2 SASEGT. V lost 0 bases and J lost 4, with 16 bases in between. The length of the CDR3 is 16 residues. The chain's CDR3 is CASSEAEWGVGYEQYF. The CDR3 DNA sequence: TGTGCCAGCAGTGAAGCCGAGTGGGGGGTCGGGTACGAGCAGTACTTC.

Of note for this clone: Other nucleotide sequences from this sample produce the same CDR3. The V and J genes are TRBV10-3 and TRBJ2-5; 8 positions agree with TRBD1. The ends lost 4 bases at V and 2 bases at J; junction bases unmatched: 0. Germline V gene data show CDR1 as ENHRY and CDR2 as SYGVKD. This CDR3 region has 13 residues. The CDR3 spells CAISGTGQETQYF. The CDR3 DNA reads TGTGCCATCAGTGGGACAGGGCAAGAGACCCAGTACTTC.

V and J are TRBV6-5 and TRBJ1-1; D perhaps matches TRBD1 (6 bases). Trimming removed 2 bases at V and 0 bases at J, with 7 bases between. CDR1 and CDR2 (germline): MNHEY, SVGAGI. CDR3 length: 14 residues. CDR3 DNA sequence: TGTGCCAGCAGTTACCGGACAGTGAACACTGAAGCTTTCTTT. Its translation is CASSYRTVNTEAFF.

This chain joins TRBV9 and TRBJ2-2; 7 bases map to TRBD2. Germline assignment: CDR1 SGDLS and CDR2 YYNGEE. CDR3 length: 16 residues. Trimming took 3 bases from V and 6 from J; bases not matched to a gene: 11. The CDR3 coding sequence is TGTGCCAGCAGCGGACAGACTAGCCAGTGGCCCGGGGAGCTGTTTTTT. It specifies CASSGQTSQWPGELFF.

The chain links TRBV30 to TRBJ1-6, with D perhaps matching TRBD1 (6 bases). Germline loops: CDR1 GTSNPN, CDR2 SVGIG (reference sequence). V lost 2 bases and J lost 6, with 14 bases in between. The CDR3 has 15 residues. DNA of the CDR3: TGTGCCTGGAGTCCCGGGACACTTTTTAATTCACCCCTCCACTTT. Amino acids: CAWSPGTLFNSPLHF.